The T cell receptor beta chain described here comes from a study of vaccination effects on CD4 cells after COVID-19. As for the study in general: Each person got two doses of an mRNA SARS-CoV-2 vaccine, BNT162b2 or mRNA-1273.

Within the ViraFEST assay, antigen-specific CD4+ T cells underwent expansion with viral peptide pools prior to sequencing. Between days 9 and 11 of culture, CD4+ T cells were separated out. Nucleocapsid antibodies were negative in the vaccine recipients, who had never had SARS-CoV-2 infection. The repertoire was sequenced with immunoSEQ multiplex PCR; TCRdb's copy has only in-frame clones and lacks some. Of 30,000 to 35,000 clones in the sample, roughly 73% were seen once. V lost 2 bases and J 4 bases, leaving 16 bases between the germline ends. Germline V gene sequence: CDR1 GTSNPN, CDR2 SVGIG (reference sequence). The CDR3 is made up of 15 amino acids. Points on this clone: Its antigen is not identified.

Sequenced material: CD4+ T cells from PBMCs cultured with HCoV-OC43 spike peptides, taken before COVID-19 vaccination. The subset denotes: HCoV-OC43 spike overlapping peptide pool stimulation. V is TRBV30 and J is TRBJ2-3; D is possibly TRBD1 or TRBD2 (5 bases each). This sequence originates from a human donor who received a COVID-19 vaccine. The CDR3 region is CAWSPGWQGADTQYF. The CDR3 bases are TGTGCCTGGAGTCCGGGGTGGCAGGGTGCAGATACGCAGTATTTT.